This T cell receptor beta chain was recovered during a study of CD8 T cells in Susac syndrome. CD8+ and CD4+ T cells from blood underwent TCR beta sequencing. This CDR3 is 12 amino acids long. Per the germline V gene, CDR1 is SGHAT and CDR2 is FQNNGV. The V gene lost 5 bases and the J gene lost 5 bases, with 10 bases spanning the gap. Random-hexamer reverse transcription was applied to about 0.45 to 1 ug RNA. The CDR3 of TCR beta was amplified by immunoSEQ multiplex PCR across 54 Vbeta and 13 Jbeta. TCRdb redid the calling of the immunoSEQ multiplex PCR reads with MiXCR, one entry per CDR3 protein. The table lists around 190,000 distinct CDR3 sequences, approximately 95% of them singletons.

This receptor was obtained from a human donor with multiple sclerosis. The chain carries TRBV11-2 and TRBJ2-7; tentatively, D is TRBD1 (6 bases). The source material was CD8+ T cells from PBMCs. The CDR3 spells CASSPQGNEQYF. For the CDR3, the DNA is TGTGCCAGCAGCCCACAGGGAAACGAGCAGTACTTC.